Given below is one TCR beta chain in context. Data came from immunoSEQ multiplex PCR; TCRdb stores just in-frame clones and leaves some out. The sample lists about 50,000 clones; about nine tenths were seen once. This CDR3 is built from 14 residues. Germline loops: CDR1 SGHTA, CDR2 FQGTGA. V gave up 2 bases and J gave up 0 bases, with 7 bases separating them. This specimen comes from a study of blood T cell repertoires in COVID-19. This clonotype originated in a human donor in a cohort sampled during active COVID-19. The V gene is TRBV7-3, the J gene TRBJ2-5; D might be TRBD2 (6 bases). Sequencing was performed on peripheral blood. The CDR3 loop reads CASSLVADQETQYF. The CDR3 DNA reads as TGTGCCAGCAGCTTAGTAGCGGACCAAGAGACCCAGTACTTC.